The entry that follows covers one T cell receptor beta chain sequence. Sequencing used immunoSEQ multiplex PCR; TCRdb keeps in-frame clones, though not all of them. The table has over 250,000 clones, roughly nine tenths seen once. This sample stems from a study of blood T cell repertoires in COVID-19. The CDR3 covers 14 residues. V trimming: 1 base; J trimming: 12 bases; junction bases outside the gene matches: 8. Germline CDR1 reads SQVTM; CDR2 reads ANQGSEA. The chain uses TRBV29-1 and TRBJ2-1; 11 positions agree with TRBD1. The sample consisted of peripheral blood. This TCR was recovered from a man aged 35-49 years who had recovered from COVID-19. This chain's CDR3 is CSVEGDRGRGGQFF. In DNA form, the CDR3 reads TGCAGCGTTGAAGGGGACAGGGGGAGAGGTGGGCAGTTCTTC.